This is a list of T cell receptor beta chains from one sample in a study of blood T cell repertoires in COVID-19. The assay was immunoSEQ multiplex PCR, and TCRdb's table has in-frame clones only and misses some. Of 200,000 or so clones listed, 81% are singletons. The sample was peripheral blood. These receptors all stem from a woman of 80 years or more with COVID-19, enrolled during active disease. CDR3s include the opening cysteine and the closing phenylalanine or tryptophan. A D gene is named only where the DNA matches it firmly. Clone size appears in some rows only: once, few, many, or a class for an expanded clone.

TRBD1	TRBJ1-1	TRBV19	NA	TGTGCCAGTAGTATAGGGGGACAGGGGAACACTGAAGCTTTCTTT	CASSIGGQGNTEAFF
NA	TRBJ1-2	TRBV29-1	NA	TGCAGCGCGACCCGGGACACGTCTAACTATGGCTACACCTTC	CSATRDTSNYGYTF
TRBD1	TRBJ1-1	TRBV11-3	NA	TGTGCCAGCAGCAAAAGGGGGACAGGGGGATTTGAAGCTTTCTTT	CASSKRGTGGFEAFF
TRBD2	TRBJ2-1	TRBV12-5	NA	TGTGCTAGTGGTCCTCGGACTAGCGGGGGGAACTACAATGAGCAGTTCTTC	CASGPRTSGGNYNEQFF
NA	TRBJ2-5	TRBV5-6	NA	TGTGCCAGCAGCCCCGGGACTCTTACAGAGACCCAGTACTTC	CASSPGTLTETQYF
TRBD2	TRBJ2-7	TRBV7-9	NA	TGTGCCAGCAGCTTAAGCGGGGGGTACGAGCAGTACTTC	CASSLSGGYEQYF
NA	TRBJ2-3	TRBV7-3	NA	TGTGCCAGCAGCCCAGGAGGGGGCCGGCCAGATACGCAGTATTTT	CASSPGGGRPDTQYF
TRBD1	TRBJ2-3	TRBV7-2	few	TGTGCCAGCAGCCTAACCGGACAGGGCAGCACAGATACGCAGTATTTT	CASSLTGQGSTDTQYF
TRBD1	TRBJ1-1	TRBV6-5	NA	TGTGCCAGCATCATAGACAGGGGGAACACTGAAGCTTTCTTT	CASIIDRGNTEAFF
NA	TRBJ1-5	TRBV23-1	NA	TGCGCCAGCAGTCAACGACGGAAACAGGGTTTAGATGGCAATCAGCCCCAGCATTTT	CASSQRRKQGLDGNQPQHF
TRBD1	TRBJ2-7	TRBV3-1/TRBV3-2	NA	TGTGCCAGCAGCCAAGTGACAGGGTCGTACGAGCAGTACTTC	CASSQVTGSYEQYF
NA	TRBJ2-2	TRBV12-3/TRBV12-4	NA	TGTGCCAGCAGTTTTTTGTATCCCGGGGAGCTGTTTTTT	CASSFLYPGELFF
TRBD1	TRBJ1-2	TRBV4-1	NA	TGCGCCAGCAGCCTGGGGGTAATCGGGACAGGGGCCAACTATGGCTACACCTTC	CASSLGVIGTGANYGYTF
TRBD2	TRBJ2-1	TRBV5-1	NA	TGCGCCAGCAGCTCCCCTAGCGGGAGGGCCCTCCACAATGAGCAGTTCTTC	CASSSPSGRALHNEQFF
NA	TRBJ2-2	TRBV28	NA	TGTGCCAGCCAGGGCCCGAACACCGGGGAGCTGTTTTTT	CASQGPNTGELFF
NA	TRBJ2-2	TRBV5-5	NA	TGTGCCAGCAGCCGGGGGACAGCGAACACCGGGGAGCTGTTTTTT	CASSRGTANTGELFF
NA	TRBJ1-4	TRBV19	NA	TGTGCCAGTAGCGGGATGGCAACTAATGAAAAACTGTTTTTT	CASSGMATNEKLFF
NA	TRBJ2-2	TRBV18	NA	TGTGCCAGCTCACCGATGGGACTTTTAAACACCGGGGAGCTGTTTTTT	CASSPMGLLNTGELFF
NA	TRBJ1-3	TRBV7-9	NA	TGTGCCAGCAGCTTATTGGGCAGGGACTCTGGAAACACCATATATTTT	CASSLLGRDSGNTIYF
TRBD2	TRBJ2-3	TRBV11-3	NA	TGTGCCAGCAGATCGTGGGGACTAGCGGTCAACACAGATACGCAGTATTTT	CASRSWGLAVNTDTQYF
TRBD2	TRBJ2-2	TRBV2	NA	TGTGCCAGCAGTGAAACTAGCGGGAGCACCGGGGAGCTGTTTTTT	CASSETSGSTGELFF
NA	TRBJ1-1	TRBV7-9	few	TGTGCCAGCAGCTTAGCGAATCAGGGAAGGGGCACTGAAGCTTTCTTT	CASSLANQGRGTEAFF
NA	TRBJ1-1	TRBV7-8	NA	TGTGCCAGCAGCTTATGGTTAGGGGGGGGCACGGACACTGAAGCTTTCTTT	CASSLWLGGGTDTEAFF
NA	TRBJ1-2	TRBV7-9	NA	TGTGCCAGCAGCTTAGCAGGTAGCAGGGCAGATGGCTATGGCTACACCTTC	CASSLAGSRADGYGYTF
NA	TRBJ1-3	TRBV5-6	NA	TGTGCCAGCAGCTTGGGGACACCCTCTGGAAACACCATATATTTT	CASSLGTPSGNTIYF
TRBD1	TRBJ1-2	TRBV7-2	NA	TGTGCCAGCAGCTCGGACAGGGAGGGGTATGGCTACACCTTC	CASSSDREGYGYTF
NA	TRBJ1-5	TRBV28	NA	TGTGCCAGCAGTTTCCCCTACCGGGCCCAGCATTTT	CASSFPYRAQHF
TRBD1	TRBJ2-3	TRBV6-2/TRBV6-3	NA	TGTGCCAGCAGTTACTCCCCCGGGACAGGGATTCTCACAGATACGCAGTATTTT	CASSYSPGTGILTDTQYF
NA	TRBJ1-1	TRBV6-5	NA	TGTGCCAGCAGTTGGACAGTTGCGACGAACACTGAAGCTTTCTTT	CASSWTVATNTEAFF
NA	TRBJ1-1	TRBV29-1	NA	TGCAGCGTTGAAATGCGGATTGCGAACACTGAAGCTTTCTTT	CSVEMRIANTEAFF
NA	TRBJ1-2	TRBV28	NA	TGTGCCAGCAGTTTGGACTTAGCTAACTATGGCTACACCTTC	CASSLDLANYGYTF
NA	TRBJ2-1	TRBV3-1/TRBV3-2	few	TGTGCCAGCAGTTCAGCGGGCAATGAGCAGTTCTTC	CASSSAGNEQFF
TRBD2	TRBJ2-1	TRBV5-4	NA	TGTGCCAGCAAAGGAGGCTTAGCGGGGGGAAACTCCTACAATGAGCAGTTCTTC	CASKGGLAGGNSYNEQFF
NA	TRBJ2-1	TRBV13	NA	TGTGCCAGCAGCTCCTTATACAATGAGCAGTTCTTC	CASSSLYNEQFF
NA	TRBJ2-1	TRBV11-2	NA	TGTGCCAGCAGCTTAGGCACAGTCAATGAGCAGTTCTTC	CASSLGTVNEQFF
TRBD2	TRBJ2-3	TRBV28	NA	TGTGCCAGCAGTTGGACCGGGACTACCCATACGCAGTATTTT	CASSWTGTTHTQYF
NA	TRBJ1-1	TRBV5-4	NA	TGTGCCAGCAGCTTGGAACTGGGGAGAACTGAAGCTTTCTTT	CASSLELGRTEAFF
NA	TRBJ1-1	TRBV11-2	NA	TGTGCCAGCAGCTTGCGGAACACTGAAGCTTTCTTT	CASSLRNTEAFF
NA	TRBJ2-3	TRBV7-2	NA	TGTGCCAGCAGCTGGACTAGCACAGATACGCAGTATTTT	CASSWTSTDTQYF
NA	TRBJ2-2	TRBV7-2	NA	TGTGCCAGCAGGCGAGAGGGGGGGCTGGCCACCGGGGAGCTGTTTTTT	CASRREGGLATGELFF
NA	TRBJ2-7	TRBV27	few	TGTGCCAGCAGTCCAACGCCCCGGGGTTACTCCTACGAGCAGTACTTC	CASSPTPRGYSYEQYF
NA	TRBJ2-1	TRBV3-1/TRBV3-2	NA	TGTGCCAGCAGCCGCTATCGGGGGGCGGACAATGAGCAGTTCTTC	CASSRYRGADNEQFF